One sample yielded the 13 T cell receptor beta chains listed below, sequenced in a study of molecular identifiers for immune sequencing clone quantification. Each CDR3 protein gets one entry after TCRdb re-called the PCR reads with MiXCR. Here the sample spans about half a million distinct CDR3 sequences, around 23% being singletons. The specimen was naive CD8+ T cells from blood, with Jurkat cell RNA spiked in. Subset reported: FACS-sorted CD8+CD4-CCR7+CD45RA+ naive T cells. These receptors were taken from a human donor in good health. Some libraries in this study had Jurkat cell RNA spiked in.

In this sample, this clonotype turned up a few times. In DNA form, the CDR3 reads TGCGCCAGCAGCTTGGCCTTAATTACTAGCGGGAACACCGGGGAGCTGTTTTTT. Translation gives CASSLALITSGNTGELFF. The chain combines TRBV5-1 with TRBJ2-2, with 8 bases aligning to TRBD2. With 0 bases clipped from V and 1 base from J, the junction kept 8 bases outside the gene matches. This CDR3 is 18 amino acids long. Germline values: CDR1 SGHRS, CDR2 YFSETQ.

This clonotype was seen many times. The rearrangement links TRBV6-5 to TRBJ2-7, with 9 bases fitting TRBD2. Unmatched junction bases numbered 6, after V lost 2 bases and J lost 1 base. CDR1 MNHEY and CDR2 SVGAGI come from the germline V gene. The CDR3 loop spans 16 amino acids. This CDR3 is CASSYGLAGPSYEQYF. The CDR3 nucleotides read TGTGCCAGCAGTTACGGGCTAGCGGGGCCGTCCTACGAGCAGTACTTC.

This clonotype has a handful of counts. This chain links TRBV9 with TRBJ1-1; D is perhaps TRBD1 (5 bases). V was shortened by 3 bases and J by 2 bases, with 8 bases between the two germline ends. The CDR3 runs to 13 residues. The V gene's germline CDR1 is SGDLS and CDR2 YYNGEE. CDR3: CASSAGHNTEAFF. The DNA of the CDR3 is TGTGCCAGCAGCGCCGGACATAACACTGAAGCTTTCTTT.

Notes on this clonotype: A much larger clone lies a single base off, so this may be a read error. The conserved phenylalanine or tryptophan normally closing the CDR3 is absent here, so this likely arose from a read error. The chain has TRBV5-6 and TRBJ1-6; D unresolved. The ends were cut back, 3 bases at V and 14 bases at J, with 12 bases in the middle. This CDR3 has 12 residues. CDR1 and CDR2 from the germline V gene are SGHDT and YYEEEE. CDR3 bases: TGTGCCAGCAGCTATGGAAAGGCGACCCTCCACCTT. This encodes CASSYGKATLHL.

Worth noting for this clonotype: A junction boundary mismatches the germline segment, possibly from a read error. In DNA form, the CDR3 reads TGCAGCGTTGTTGGGGAACACTATGGCTACCCCTTC. It translates to CSVVGEHYGYPF. The chain employs TRBV29-1 and TRBJ1-2; D not resolved. The CDR3 runs to 12 residues. Germline V lookup: CDR1 SQVTM, CDR2 ANQGSEA.

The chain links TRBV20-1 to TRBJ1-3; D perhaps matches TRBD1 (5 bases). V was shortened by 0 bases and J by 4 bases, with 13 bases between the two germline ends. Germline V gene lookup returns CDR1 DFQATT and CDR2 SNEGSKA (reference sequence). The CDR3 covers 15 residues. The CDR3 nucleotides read TGCAGTGCTAGAGATAGGCAGGGAGGGGGAAACACCATATATTTT. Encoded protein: CSARDRQGGGNTIYF.

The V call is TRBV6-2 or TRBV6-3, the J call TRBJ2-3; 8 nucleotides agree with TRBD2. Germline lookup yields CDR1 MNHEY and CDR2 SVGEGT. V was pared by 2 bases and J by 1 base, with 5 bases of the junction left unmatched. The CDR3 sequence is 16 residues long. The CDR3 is CASSYQGGGRTDTQYF. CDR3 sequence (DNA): TGTGCCAGCAGTTACCAGGGCGGGGGGCGCACAGATACGCAGTATTTT.

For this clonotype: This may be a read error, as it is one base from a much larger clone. For the CDR3, the DNA is TGTGCCAACAGTCAACCGGGACTACTAGAGACCCAGTACTTC. Its protein product is CANSQPGLLETQYF. V is TRBV6-2 or TRBV6-3 and J is TRBJ2-5; 7 bases align to TRBD2. CDR3 length: 14 residues. The germline CDR1 and CDR2 sequences are MNHEY and SVGEGT.

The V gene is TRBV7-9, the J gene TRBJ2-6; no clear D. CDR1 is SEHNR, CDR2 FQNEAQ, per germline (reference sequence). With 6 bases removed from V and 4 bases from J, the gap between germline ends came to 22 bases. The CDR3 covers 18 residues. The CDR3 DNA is TGTGCCAGCAGACACACGTTTGACGTATCTCTCGGGGCCAACGTCCTGACTTTC. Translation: CASRHTFDVSLGANVLTF.

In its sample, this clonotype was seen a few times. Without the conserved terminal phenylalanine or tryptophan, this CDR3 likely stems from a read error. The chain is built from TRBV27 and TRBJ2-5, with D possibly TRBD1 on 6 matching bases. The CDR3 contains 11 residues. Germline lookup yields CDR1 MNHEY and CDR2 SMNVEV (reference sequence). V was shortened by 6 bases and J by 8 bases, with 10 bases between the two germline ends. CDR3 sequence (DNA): TGTGCCAGCAGGTTAGGGGGTACCCAGTACTAC. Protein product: CASRLGGTQYY.

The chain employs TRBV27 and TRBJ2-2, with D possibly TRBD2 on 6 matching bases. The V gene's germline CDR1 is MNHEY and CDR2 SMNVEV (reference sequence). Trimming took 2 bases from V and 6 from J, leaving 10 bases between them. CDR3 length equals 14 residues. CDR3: CASSLSPGAGELFF. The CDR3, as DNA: TGTGCCAGCAGTTTAAGTCCGGGGGCCGGGGAGCTGTTTTTT.

CDR3 sequence: CASSVGERPFPEQYF. CDR3 coding DNA: TGTGCCAGCAGCGTAGGAGAACGGCCCTTCCCCGAGCAGTACTTC. The genes are TRBV9 and TRBJ2-7; D not certain. The CDR3 contains 15 residues. V dropped 0 bases and J dropped 6 bases, with 16 bases sitting between them. CDR1 SGDLS and CDR2 YYNGEE come from the germline V gene.

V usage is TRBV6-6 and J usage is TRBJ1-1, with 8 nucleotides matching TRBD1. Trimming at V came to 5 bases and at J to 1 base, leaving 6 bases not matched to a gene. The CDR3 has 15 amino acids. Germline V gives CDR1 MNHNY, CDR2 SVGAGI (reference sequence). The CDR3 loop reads CASSHIQGGNTEAFF. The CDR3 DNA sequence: TGTGCCAGCAGTCACATACAGGGGGGGAACACTGAAGCTTTCTTT.